Detailed here is one TCR beta chain. This clonotype was recorded at least ten times. It lacks a known antigen. Nothing much larger sits one base from this clone, and base qualities are not available. The sample's time point label, decoded: newly diagnosed GD, antithyroid drugs for less than 3 months. For both TCR sequencing and RNA sequencing, RNA was extracted from PBMCs in TRIzol. Graves' disease was diagnosed according to American Thyroid Association guidelines. Patients were recruited from an endocrinology department in Xi'an, China. Each patient gave about 9.1 milliliters of peripheral blood, collected in an EDTA anticoagulant tube. Ficoll Paque Plus density gradient separation was used to isolate PBMCs, and no additional T cell sorting was done. An Agilent 2100 Bioanalyzer and agarose gel were used to assess RNA quality, and a NanoDrop 2000 was used to measure RNA concentration. The CDR3 covers 15 residues, taking in both the cysteine and the phenylalanine. Only the CDR3 DNA is retained, 45 bases long and in frame from the first base. The germline V gene (reference sequence) provides CDR1 LNHDA and CDR2 SQIVND. Trimming takes 5 bases from V and 1 base from J, and the germline ends sit 12 bases apart.

Receptor libraries were prepared by multiplex PCR. Sequencing used an Illumina HiSeq 4000. TCR beta libraries were built with iRepertoire HTBI primers and Arm-PCR amplification of CDR3 regions. Before sequencing, the PCR products went through gel purification. As for the authors' bioinformatics: Gene usage analysis of CDR3 amino acid clonotypes used the roughly 60 TRBV and 11 to 15 TRBJ segments found across samples. COPE and FqMerger were used to merge filtered high-quality paired reads into contigs. Contigs were aligned with BLAST to IMGT TRBV, TRBD and TRBJ reference genes, and CDR3 was defined per IMGT. Any clonotype with a frequency above 0.1% was classified as a highly expanded clone. Shannon entropy was used to measure repertoire diversity, and the Gini coefficient was used to measure V-J evenness. Clonotypes shared by more than one individual were considered public. TCRdb took the public reads, trimmed them with fastp at Q25, ran MiXCR for clone calling and kept in-frame beta chains. CDR3 protein sequences are deduplicated, and each keeps its most common genes and DNA. The authors' filters were not applied to this entry. This sample is represented by 200,000 to 250,000 distinct CDR3 sequences; about 16% of them were singletons. Over 20% of the sample rests with the top ten.

The data belong to a study of regulatory T cells in long-lasting Graves disease listed by TCRdb under 2021. Notes on the research overall: Newly diagnosed Graves' disease patients had taken antithyroid drugs for less than 3 months. Persistent Graves' disease patients were compared with newly diagnosed Graves' disease patients by peripheral blood TCR sequencing and RNA sequencing. The study was conducted in China and was registered as a clinical trial. A total of 33 samples underwent TCR sequencing, from around 13 patients with persistent Graves' disease and roughly 20 patients with newly diagnosed Graves' disease.

Findings and caveats that apply to the study as a whole: Persistent patients shared more public clonotypes among themselves (under 3,000) than newly diagnosed patients did (approximately 970). Persistent disease showed preferential use of TRBV28, TRBJ1-2 and TRBJ2-5, whereas newly diagnosed disease favored TRBV20-1 and TRBJ2-1. Sequencing and analysis were restricted to the TCR beta chain. Compared with newly diagnosed patients, persistent Graves' disease patients had lower TCR Shannon entropy and fewer highly expanded clones, which suggests clonal expansion. Only peripheral blood was studied, because thyroid tissue, the primary lesion, was inaccessible. The small sample size was acknowledged by the authors as a limitation that may reduce accuracy.

The material was peripheral blood mononuclear cells (PBMCs), obtained at new diagnosis, from a patient treated with antithyroid drugs. This TCR was sampled from a female donor with Graves disease. The receptor chain draws on TRBV19 and TRBJ1-5; the D gene is unclear. The CDR3 protein is CASSAGGVSNQPQHF. The nucleotide sequence is given as TGTGCCAGTAGTGCGGGAGGAGTGAGCAATCAGCCCCAGCATTTT.